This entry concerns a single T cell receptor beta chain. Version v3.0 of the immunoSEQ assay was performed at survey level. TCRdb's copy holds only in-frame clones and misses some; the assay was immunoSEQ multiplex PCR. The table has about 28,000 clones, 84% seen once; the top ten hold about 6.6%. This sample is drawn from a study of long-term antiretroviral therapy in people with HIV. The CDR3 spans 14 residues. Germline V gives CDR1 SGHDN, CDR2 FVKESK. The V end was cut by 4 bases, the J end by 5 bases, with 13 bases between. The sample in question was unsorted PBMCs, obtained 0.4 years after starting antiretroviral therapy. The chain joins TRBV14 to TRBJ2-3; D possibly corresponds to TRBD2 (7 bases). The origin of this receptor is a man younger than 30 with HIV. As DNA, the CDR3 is TGTGCCAGCAGCCTAGGGGGGGGCGGAGATACGCAGTATTTT. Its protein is CASSLGGGGDTQYF.